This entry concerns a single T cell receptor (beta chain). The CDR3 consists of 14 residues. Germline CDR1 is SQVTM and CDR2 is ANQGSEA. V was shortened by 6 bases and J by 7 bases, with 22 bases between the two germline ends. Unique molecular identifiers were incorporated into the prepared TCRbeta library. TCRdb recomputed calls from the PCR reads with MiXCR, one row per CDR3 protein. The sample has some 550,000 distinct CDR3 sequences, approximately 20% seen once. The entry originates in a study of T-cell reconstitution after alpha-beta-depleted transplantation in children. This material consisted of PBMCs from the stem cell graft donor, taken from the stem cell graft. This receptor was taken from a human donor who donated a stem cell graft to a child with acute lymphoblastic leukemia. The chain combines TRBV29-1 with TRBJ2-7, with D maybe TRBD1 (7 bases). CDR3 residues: CSVRTDRSAGEQYF. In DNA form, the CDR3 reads TGCAGCGTCCGTACGGACAGGAGTGCGGGAGAGCAGTACTTC.